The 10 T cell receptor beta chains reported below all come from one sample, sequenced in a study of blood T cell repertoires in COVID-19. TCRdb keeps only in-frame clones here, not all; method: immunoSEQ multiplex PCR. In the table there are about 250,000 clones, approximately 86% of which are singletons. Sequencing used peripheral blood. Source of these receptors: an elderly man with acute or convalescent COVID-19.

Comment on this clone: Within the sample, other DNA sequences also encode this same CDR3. The CDR3 DNA follows: TGTGCCAGTAGTCCCGGGACAGGGACCTACGAGCAGTACTTC. Translation gives CASSPGTGTYEQYF. The rearrangement links TRBV19 to TRBJ2-7; TRBD1 matches at 9 bases. V dropped 5 bases and J dropped 2; count of bases not matched to a gene: 4. From germline, CDR1 is LNHDA and CDR2 SQIVND (reference sequence). CDR3 length: 14 amino acids. Supplemented by reference TRBV19 and TRBJ2-7, the full variable domain reads DGGITQSPKYLFRKEGQNVTLSCEQNLNHDAMYWYRQDPGQGLRLIYYSQIVNDFQKGDIAEGYSVSREKKESFPLTVTSAQKNPTAFYLCASSPGTGTYEQYFGPGTRLTVT.

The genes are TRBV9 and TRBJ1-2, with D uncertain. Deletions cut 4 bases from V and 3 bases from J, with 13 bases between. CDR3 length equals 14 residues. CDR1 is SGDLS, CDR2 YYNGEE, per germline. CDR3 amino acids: CASSRSGQDYGYTF. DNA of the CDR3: TGTGCCAGCAGCCGGAGTGGTCAAGACTATGGCTACACCTTC. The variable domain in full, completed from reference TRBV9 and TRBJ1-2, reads DSGVTQTPKHLITATGQRVTLRCSPRSGDLSVYWYQQSLDQGLQFLIQYYNGEERAKGNILERFSAQQFPDLHSELNLSSLELGDSALYFCASSRSGQDYGYTFGSGTRLTVV.

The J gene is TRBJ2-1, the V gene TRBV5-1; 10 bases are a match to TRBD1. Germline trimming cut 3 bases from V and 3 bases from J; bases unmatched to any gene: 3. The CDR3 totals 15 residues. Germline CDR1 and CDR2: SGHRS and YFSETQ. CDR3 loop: CASSSRTGGYNEQFF. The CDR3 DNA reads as TGCGCCAGCAGCTCCAGGACAGGGGGCTACAATGAGCAGTTCTTC. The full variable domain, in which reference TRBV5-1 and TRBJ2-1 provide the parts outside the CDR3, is KAGVTQTPRYLIKTRGQQVTLSCSPISGHRSVSWYQQTPGQGLQFLFEYFSETQRNKGNFPGRFSGRQFSNSRSEMNVSTLELGDSALYLCASSSRTGGYNEQFFGPGTRLTVL.

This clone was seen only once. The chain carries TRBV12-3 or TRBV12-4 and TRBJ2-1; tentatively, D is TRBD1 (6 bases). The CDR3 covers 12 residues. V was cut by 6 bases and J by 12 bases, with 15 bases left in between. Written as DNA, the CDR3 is TGTGCCAGCAGCCTTGGACAGACCCGGCAGTTCTTC. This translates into CASSLGQTRQFF.

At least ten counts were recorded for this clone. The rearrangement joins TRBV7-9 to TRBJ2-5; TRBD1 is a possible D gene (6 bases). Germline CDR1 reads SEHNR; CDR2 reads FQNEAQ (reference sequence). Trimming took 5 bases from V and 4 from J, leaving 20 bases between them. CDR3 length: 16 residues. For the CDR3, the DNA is TGTGCCAGCAGCCATCGTGGGCAGGGGTCCAGAGAGACCCAGTACTTC. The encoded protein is CASSHRGQGSRETQYF.

CDR3 region: CASRFRDLGGYTF. CDR3 in DNA: TGTGCCAGCAGATTTCGGGATCTCGGGGGCTACACCTTC. This chain uses TRBV2 with TRBJ1-2; D gene uncertain. The CDR3 is 13 amino acids. Germline CDR1 SNHLY, CDR2 FYNNEI. The germline V and J ends were trimmed by 6 bases and 8 bases, with 16 bases remaining between them.

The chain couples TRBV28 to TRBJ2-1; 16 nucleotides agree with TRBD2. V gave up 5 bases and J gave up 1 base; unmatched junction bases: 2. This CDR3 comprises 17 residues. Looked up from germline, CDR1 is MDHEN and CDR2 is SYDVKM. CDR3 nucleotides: TGTGCCAGCAGTCTGGGACTAGCGGGAGGGTCCTACAATGAGCAGTTCTTC. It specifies CASSLGLAGGSYNEQFF. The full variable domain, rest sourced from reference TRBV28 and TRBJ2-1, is DVKVTQSSRYLVKRTGEKVFLECVQDMDHENMFWYRQDPGLGLRLIYFSYDVKMKEKGDIPEGYSVSREKKERFSLILESASTNQTSMYLCASSLGLAGGSYNEQFFGPGTRLTVL.

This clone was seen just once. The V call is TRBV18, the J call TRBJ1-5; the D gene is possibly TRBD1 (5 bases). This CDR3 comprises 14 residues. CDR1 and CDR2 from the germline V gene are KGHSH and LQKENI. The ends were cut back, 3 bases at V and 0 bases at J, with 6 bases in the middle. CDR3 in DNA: TGTGCCAGCTCACCCCAGGGTAGCAATCAGCCCCAGCATTTT. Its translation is CASSPQGSNQPQHF.

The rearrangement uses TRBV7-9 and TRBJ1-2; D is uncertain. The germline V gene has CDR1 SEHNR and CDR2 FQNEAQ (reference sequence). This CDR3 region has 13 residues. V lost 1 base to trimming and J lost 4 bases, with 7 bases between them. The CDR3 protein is CASSLDSLYGYTF. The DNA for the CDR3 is TGTGCCAGCAGCTTAGACAGCCTCTATGGCTACACCTTC. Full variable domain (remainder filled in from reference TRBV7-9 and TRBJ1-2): DTGVSQNPRHKITKRGQNVTFRCDPISEHNRLYWYRQTLGQGPEFLTYFQNEAQLEKSRLLSDRFSAERPKGSFSTLEIQRTEQGDSAMYLCASSLDSLYGYTFGSGTRLTVV.

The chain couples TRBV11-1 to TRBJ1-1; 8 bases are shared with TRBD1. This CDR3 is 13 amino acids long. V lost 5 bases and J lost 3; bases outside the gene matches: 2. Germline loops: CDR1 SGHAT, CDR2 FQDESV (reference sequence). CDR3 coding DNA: TGTGCCAGCAGCGCGGACAGGGACACTGAAGCTTTCTTT. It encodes CASSADRDTEAFF.